The 28 T cell receptor beta chains given below trace back to one sample, sequenced in a study of blood T cell repertoires in COVID-19. Only in-frame clones appear in the TCRdb table, and some are missing; sequencing was by immunoSEQ multiplex PCR. The data contain 250,000 to 350,000 clones, approximately 90% of them seen just once; the ten biggest clones take up roughly an eighth. Material: peripheral blood. These receptor sequences come from a woman aged 55-70 years with acute or convalescent COVID-19.

This clone was detected only once. The CDR3 is CSASESGRGRGEQFF. In DNA, the CDR3 is TGCAGTGCTAGTGAGTCGGGACGGGGGAGAGGTGAGCAGTTCTTC. The chain recombines TRBV20-1 with TRBJ2-1; perhaps TRBD2 as D (6 bases). Germline CDR1 reads DFQATT; CDR2 reads SNEGSKA (reference sequence). Trimming cost V 3 bases and J 9 bases, with 21 bases left between them. This CDR3 has 15 amino acids.

This rearrangement joins TRBV12-3 or TRBV12-4 to TRBJ1-2; possible D gene TRBD1, 6 bases. The CDR3 contains 13 residues. The V and J ends lost 5 bases and 8 bases respectively, with 15 bases between them. The CDR3 reads CASSPGTLLGYTF. The CDR3 region has the DNA TGTGCCAGCAGTCCCGGGACACTGCTCGGCTACACCTTC.

The gene calls are TRBV3-1 (or the pseudogene TRBV3-2) and TRBJ1-4; 7 nucleotides agree with TRBD1. The length of the CDR3 is 14 residues. Trimming at V came to 4 bases and at J to 7 bases, leaving 6 bases not matched to a gene. Germline-derived CDR1 and CDR2 are LGHDT and YNNKEL (reference sequence). The CDR3: CASSPLGGTEKLFF. The DNA for the CDR3 is TGTGCCAGCAGCCCATTAGGGGGCACTGAAAAACTGTTTTTT.

V is TRBV2 and J is TRBJ1-5; D is undetermined. The V end lost 8 bases, the J end lost 3 bases, and 11 bases lay between the germline ends. This CDR3 contains 13 residues. Germline CDR1 and CDR2: SNHLY and FYNNEI. The CDR3 DNA reads as TGTGCCAGCCTACTAGACTCCAATCAGCCCCAGCATTTT. As protein: CASLLDSNQPQHF.

This chain uses TRBV28 with TRBJ2-7, with a tentative D call TRBD2 (6 bases). This CDR3 comprises 12 residues. The germline V and J ends were trimmed by 5 bases and 9 bases, with 14 bases remaining between them. Germline values: CDR1 MDHEN, CDR2 SYDVKM. The CDR3 nucleotides are TGTGCCAGCAGTCCACGGACTATCCGGCAGTACTTC. It yields the protein CASSPRTIRQYF. Based on the CDR3 plus reference TRBV28 and TRBJ2-7, the full variable domain is DVKVTQSSRYLVKRTGEKVFLECVQDMDHENMFWYRQDPGLGLRLIYFSYDVKMKEKGDIPEGYSVSREKKERFSLILESASTNQTSMYLCASSPRTIRQYFGPGTRLTVT.

The V and J genes are TRBV3-1 (or the pseudogene TRBV3-2) and TRBJ2-5, with TRBD1 matching over 8 bases. CDR1 and CDR2 from the germline V gene are LGHDT and YNNKEL (reference sequence). V was clipped by 0 bases and J by 6 bases; unmatched bases: 3. This CDR3 has 14 residues. DNA of the CDR3: TGTGCCAGCAGCCAAGAGGACAGGGTAAAGACCCAGTACTTC. This sequence encodes CASSQEDRVKTQYF.

The J gene is TRBJ2-2, the V gene TRBV9, with 8 bases that match TRBD1. Looked up from germline, CDR1 is SGDLS and CDR2 is YYNGEE. This CDR3 region has 14 residues. V lost 6 bases to trimming and J lost 1 base; unmatched junction nucleotides: 2. CDR3 loop: CASKGQGNTGELFF. In DNA, the CDR3 is TGTGCCAGCAAAGGACAGGGGAACACCGGGGAGCTGTTTTTT. The whole variable domain, filled in from reference TRBV9 and TRBJ2-2, reads DSGVTQTPKHLITATGQRVTLRCSPRSGDLSVYWYQQSLDQGLQFLIQYYNGEERAKGNILERFSAQQFPDLHSELNLSSLELGDSALYFCASKGQGNTGELFFGEGSRLTVL.

This chain connects TRBV6-2 or TRBV6-3 to TRBJ1-6; D may be TRBD1 (5 bases). V shed 6 bases and J shed 7 bases, with 19 bases lying between them. The CDR3 has 16 amino acids. The germline V gene encodes CDR1 MNHEY and CDR2 SVGEGT. CDR3 in DNA: TGTGCCAGCAGCCCCACCCGGGGGGAGGAGAATTCACCCCTCCACTTT. Protein: CASSPTRGEENSPLHF.

The V call is TRBV7-2, the J call TRBJ2-3; no definite D call. The V gene's germline CDR1 is SGHTA and CDR2 FQGNSA. The CDR3 runs to 13 residues. The germline V and J ends were trimmed by 5 bases and 0 bases, with 6 bases remaining between them. CDR3 in amino acids: CASSPTSTDTQYF. CDR3 coding DNA: TGTGCCAGCAGCCCCACTAGCACAGATACGCAGTATTTT.

The V gene is TRBV6-5, the J gene TRBJ2-6; 7 bases agree with TRBD1. V was pared by 4 bases and J by 4 bases, with 7 bases of the junction left unmatched. This CDR3 has 16 amino acids. The germline V gene encodes CDR1 MNHEY and CDR2 SVGAGI. In DNA form, the CDR3 reads TGTGCCAGCAGTTCTCGACAGGGATCAGGGGCCAACGTCCTGACTTTC. This gives the protein CASSSRQGSGANVLTF.

V gene TRBV7-3 combines with J gene TRBJ2-5; 7 nucleotides agree with TRBD2. This CDR3 is 15 amino acids long. Germline V gene lookup returns CDR1 SGHTA and CDR2 FQGTGA. V shed 0 bases and J 4 bases; nucleotides not matched to a gene: 5. The CDR3 region is CASSLTLSGIETQYF. Written as DNA, the CDR3 is TGTGCCAGCAGCTTAACGCTGAGCGGGATAGAGACCCAGTACTTC.

This chain uses TRBV15 with TRBJ2-5, with 15 bases aligning to TRBD2. The V gene end was trimmed by 5 bases and the J gene end by 10 bases; junction bases not matched to a gene: 20. CDR3 length equals 19 residues. In germline, CDR1 is LNHNV, CDR2 YYDKDF (reference sequence). CDR3 loop: CATSAPLGLAGGGPVGQYF. The CDR3 nucleotides read TGTGCCACCAGCGCTCCCCTCGGACTAGCGGGGGGGGGTCCCGTTGGCCAGTACTTC.

The chain is built from TRBV27 and TRBJ2-3, with 7 bases aligning to TRBD2. J gave up 6 bases and V 5 bases, and 14 bases lay outside the gene matches. Germline values: CDR1 MNHEY, CDR2 SMNVEV (reference sequence). CDR3 size: 16 residues. The CDR3 nucleotides are TGTGCCAGCAGTCCCCTGAGCGGGGTGGTTTGGGATACGCAGTATTTT. Encoded protein: CASSPLSGVVWDTQYF.

In its sample, this clone was seen once. This rearrangement joins TRBV19 to TRBJ1-2; no firm D call. Trimming took 3 bases from V and 4 from J, leaving 15 bases between them. This CDR3 is 15 amino acids long. Germline lookup yields CDR1 LNHDA and CDR2 SQIVND (reference sequence). The chain's CDR3 is CASSMTTQPVYGYTF. CDR3 in DNA: TGTGCCAGTAGTATGACGACTCAACCAGTCTATGGCTACACCTTC.

The chain employs TRBV3-1 (or the pseudogene TRBV3-2) and TRBJ1-4; TRBD1 is a possible D gene (6 bases). The CDR3 contains 16 residues. Trimming shortened V by 2 bases and J by 8 bases, and 18 bases separated the two germline ends. Germline CDR1 is LGHDT and CDR2 is YNNKEL (reference sequence). CDR3: CASSQNPQGFGEKLFF. The CDR3 DNA follows: TGTGCCAGCAGCCAAAACCCGCAGGGGTTCGGGGAAAAACTGTTTTTT.

This clone was detected once. The CDR3 region has the DNA TGTGCCAGCAGCGTTAGTCACGTAACCGGGAGATATTCGACAGATACGCAGTATTTT. It specifies CASSVSHVTGRYSTDTQYF. The chain employs TRBV9 and TRBJ2-3; D perhaps matches TRBD2 (6 bases). The CDR3 is made up of 19 amino acids. Germline values: CDR1 SGDLS, CDR2 YYNGEE. Trimming cost V 2 bases and J 3 bases, with 25 bases left between them.

The chain combines TRBV7-3 with TRBJ1-1; 7 bases are a match to TRBD1. CDR3 length: 13 amino acids. Per the germline V gene, CDR1 is SGHTA and CDR2 is FQGTGA. J was trimmed by 6 bases and V by 5 bases; bases with no gene match: 6. The CDR3: CASSRGTASEAFF. The CDR3 region has the DNA TGTGCCAGCAGCCGCGGGACAGCCTCTGAAGCTTTCTTT.

The chain joins TRBV28 to TRBJ2-7, with TRBD2 matching over 7 bases. Unmatched junction bases numbered 7, after V lost 8 bases and J lost 0 bases. Germline CDR1 is MDHEN and CDR2 is SYDVKM. The CDR3 contains 14 residues. CDR3 sequence: CASRGVLSSYEQYF. DNA of the CDR3: TGTGCCAGCCGGGGGGTGTTATCCTCCTACGAGCAGTACTTC.

This sequence joins TRBV2 and TRBJ2-1; maybe TRBD1 (6 bases). The CDR3 loop spans 15 amino acids. V lost 5 bases and J lost 7, with 18 bases in between. Germline lookup yields CDR1 SNHLY and CDR2 FYNNEI. The CDR3 DNA reads TGTGCCAGCAGTTCGTTCGGGGACATGGGAAATGAGCAGTTCTTC. Encoded protein: CASSSFGDMGNEQFF.

The CDR3 here is CASSLAHGSSYEQYF. In DNA form, the CDR3 reads TGTGCCAGCAGCTTAGCGCATGGTAGTTCCTACGAGCAGTACTTC. This chain links TRBV7-6 with TRBJ2-7, with D uncertain. Germline CDR1 and CDR2: SGHVS and FNYEAQ. The CDR3 extends over 15 amino acids. Trimming stripped 0 bases from V and 1 base from J, with 10 bases between.

The chain uses TRBV27 and TRBJ2-2; D remains ambiguous. Germline V gene data show CDR1 as MNHEY and CDR2 as SMNVEV (reference sequence). This CDR3 is built from 12 residues. Between the trimmed V and J ends, which lost 6 bases and 6 bases, there was a span of 8 bases. CDR3 loop: CASSHIPGELFF. As DNA, the CDR3 is TGTGCCAGCAGCCACATACCCGGGGAGCTGTTTTTT.

The V gene is TRBV5-1, the J gene TRBJ1-1; 9 nucleotides align to TRBD1. V lost 4 bases, J lost 1 base, and 8 bases stayed unmatched. Germline V gene lookup returns CDR1 SGHRS and CDR2 YFSETQ. The CDR3 sequence is 16 residues long. CDR3 sequence (DNA): TGCGCCAGCAGCACGGGACAGGGACGGCCGAACACTGAAGCTTTCTTT. Translated: CASSTGQGRPNTEAFF.

This rearrangement joins TRBV5-1 to TRBJ1-1; tentatively, D is TRBD1 (5 bases). CDR1 is SGHRS and CDR2 is YFSETQ in the germline V gene. This CDR3 region has 16 residues. The germline V and J ends were trimmed by 4 bases and 0 bases, with 16 bases remaining between them. The CDR3 DNA reads TGCGCCAGCAGCCCGGGGTCGGGACTGTTGAACACTGAAGCTTTCTTT. Its protein product is CASSPGSGLLNTEAFF.

This clone came up once. The V call is TRBV4-2, the J call TRBJ1-4, with D hard to call. V lost 0 bases and J lost 3, with 5 bases in between. The germline CDR1 and CDR2 sequences are LGHNA and YNFKEQ. The CDR3 spans 14 residues. CDR3 nucleotides: TGTGCCAGCAGCCAAGATGTAGCTAATGAAAAACTGTTTTTT. This codes for CASSQDVANEKLFF.

The rearrangement links TRBV5-1 to TRBJ1-2; D ambiguous. The CDR3 contains 13 residues. Germline lookup yields CDR1 SGHRS and CDR2 YFSETQ. V was cut by 1 base and J by 2 bases, with 6 bases left in between. For the CDR3, the DNA is TGCGCCAGCAGCTTGCCAGGCAACTATGGCTACACCTTC. This sequence encodes CASSLPGNYGYTF.

V is TRBV7-9 and J is TRBJ1-2, with 10 positions matching TRBD1. Trimming at V came to 3 bases and at J to 7 bases, leaving 5 bases not matched to a gene. CDR1 and CDR2 (germline): SEHNR, FQNEAQ (reference sequence). CDR3 length: 14 amino acids. CDR3 amino acids: CASSFDRGRSGYTF. CDR3 DNA sequence: TGTGCCAGCAGCTTCGACAGGGGGCGGTCTGGCTACACCTTC. Full variable domain (remainder filled in from reference TRBV7-9 and TRBJ1-2): DTGVSQNPRHKITKRGQNVTFRCDPISEHNRLYWYRQTLGQGPEFLTYFQNEAQLEKSRLLSDRFSAERPKGSFSTLEIQRTEQGDSAMYLCASSFDRGRSGYTFGSGTRLTVV.

The J gene is TRBJ2-7, the V gene TRBV4-1; 8 positions match TRBD2. The germline V gene has CDR1 MGHRA and CDR2 YSYEKL. The V gene end was trimmed by 11 bases and the J gene end by 4 bases; junction bases not matched to a gene: 10. The CDR3 is 13 residues long. The CDR3 protein is CASGPGGLYEQYF. CDR3 nucleotide sequence: TGCGCCTCCGGCCCGGGGGGGTTGTACGAGCAGTACTTC.

This chain joins TRBV5-6 and TRBJ2-7; 13 nucleotides align to TRBD2. This CDR3 region has 15 residues. Germline V lookup: CDR1 SGHDT, CDR2 YYEEEE. The J segment lost 2 bases and the V segment lost 4 bases, leaving 3 bases of the junction unmatched. CDR3 DNA sequence: TGTGCCAGCAGCGGGACTAGCGGGATTACCTACGAGCAGTACTTC. It translates to CASSGTSGITYEQYF.